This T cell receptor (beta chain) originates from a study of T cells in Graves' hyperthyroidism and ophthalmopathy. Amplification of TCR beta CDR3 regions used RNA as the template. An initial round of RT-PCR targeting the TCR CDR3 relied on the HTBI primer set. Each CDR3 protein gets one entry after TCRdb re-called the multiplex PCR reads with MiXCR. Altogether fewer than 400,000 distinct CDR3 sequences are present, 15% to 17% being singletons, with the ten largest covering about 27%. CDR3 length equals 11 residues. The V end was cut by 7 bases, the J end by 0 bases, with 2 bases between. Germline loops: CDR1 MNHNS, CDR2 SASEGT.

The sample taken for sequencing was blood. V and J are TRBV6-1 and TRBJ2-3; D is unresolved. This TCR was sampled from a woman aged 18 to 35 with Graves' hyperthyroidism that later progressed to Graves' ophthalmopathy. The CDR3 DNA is TGTGCCAGCAAAAGCACAGATACGCAGTATTTT. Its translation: CASKSTDTQYF.